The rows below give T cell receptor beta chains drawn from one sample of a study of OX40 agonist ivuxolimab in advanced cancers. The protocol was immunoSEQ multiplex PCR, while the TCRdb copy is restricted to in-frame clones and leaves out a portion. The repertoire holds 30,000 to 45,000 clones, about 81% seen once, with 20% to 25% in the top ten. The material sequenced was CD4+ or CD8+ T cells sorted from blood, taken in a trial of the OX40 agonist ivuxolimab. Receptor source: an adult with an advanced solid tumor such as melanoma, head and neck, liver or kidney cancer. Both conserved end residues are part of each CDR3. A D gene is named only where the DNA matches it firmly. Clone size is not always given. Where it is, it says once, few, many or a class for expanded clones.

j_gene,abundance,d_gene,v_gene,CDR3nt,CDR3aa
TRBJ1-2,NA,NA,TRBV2,TGTGCCAGCGCCGGGGGGGGCACCCGAGGCTACACCTTC,CASAGGGTRGYTF
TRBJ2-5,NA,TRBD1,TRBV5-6,TGTGCCAGCAGCTTGCGTAGCAGGGGGCAACAAGAGACCCAGTACTTC,CASSLRSRGQQETQYF
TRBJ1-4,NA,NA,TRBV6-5,TGTGCCAGCAGCCGCGAAGGGGGGGTGGAAAAACTGTTTTTT,CASSREGGVEKLFF
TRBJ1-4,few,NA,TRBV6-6,TGTGCCAGCGAGGATCGAGGGACCCCCGAAAAACTGTTTTTT,CASEDRGTPEKLFF
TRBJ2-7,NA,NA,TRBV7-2,TGTGCCAGCAGCTTTGTGGGTCGAGCCTACTACGAGCAGTACTTC,CASSFVGRAYYEQYF
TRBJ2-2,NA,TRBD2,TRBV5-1,TGCGCCAGCAGCTTGGAGGGACTAGCAAGCACCGGGGAGCTGTTTTTT,CASSLEGLASTGELFF
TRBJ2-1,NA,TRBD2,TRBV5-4,TGTGCCAGCAGCTTGAGGTTGGTTGCGGGAGGAACCATCGATGAGCAGTTCTTC,CASSLRLVAGGTIDEQFF
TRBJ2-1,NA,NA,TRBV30,TGTGCCTGGAGTGTTGGAATCAATGAGCAGTTCTTC,CAWSVGINEQFF
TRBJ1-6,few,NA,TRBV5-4,TGTGCCAGCAGCTTGGATCGGGGCAGCGGTTCACCCCTCCACTTT,CASSLDRGSGSPLHF
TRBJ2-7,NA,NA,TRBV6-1,TGTGCCAGCAGCCCACACTACGAGCAGTACTTC,CASSPHYEQYF
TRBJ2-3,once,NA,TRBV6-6,TGTGCCAGCAGCCTTGACAGACGCACAGATACGCAGTATTTT,CASSLDRRTDTQYF
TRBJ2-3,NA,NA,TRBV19,TGTGCCAGTAGTATCATAGGCACGGCTAGCACAGATACGCAGTATTTT,CASSIIGTASTDTQYF
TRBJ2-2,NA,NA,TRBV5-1,TGCGCCAGCAGCCCGGGCCTTTTGAACACCGGGGAGCTGTTTTTT,CASSPGLLNTGELFF
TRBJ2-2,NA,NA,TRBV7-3,TGTGCCAGCAGCTCAGACCGGAACACCGGGGAGCTGTTTTTT,CASSSDRNTGELFF
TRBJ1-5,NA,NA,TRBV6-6,TGTGCCAGCAGCCTTTCCCAAGGTGGCCAGCCCCAGCATTTT,CASSLSQGGQPQHF